These 12 T cell receptor beta chains were sequenced from one sample in a study of blood T cell repertoires in COVID-19. TCRdb's table, derived via immunoSEQ multiplex PCR, lists solely in-frame clones and lacks some. The sample has a few hundred thousand clones, around 88% seen once. The material sequenced was peripheral blood. All receptors derive from a woman aged 45-60 years with acute or convalescent COVID-19.

The chain combines TRBV11-2 with TRBJ2-7, with TRBD2 identical over 7 bases. J lost 6 bases, V lost 1 base, and 6 bases had no gene match. The CDR3 is 14 residues long. Looked up from germline, CDR1 is SGHAT and CDR2 is FQNNGV. The CDR3 is CASSLAGGTTEQYF. In DNA, the CDR3 is TGTGCCAGCAGCTTAGCTGGTGGGACTACCGAGCAGTACTTC.

This chain uses TRBV10-3 with TRBJ2-7; 9 bases match TRBD1. The germline gives CDR1 ENHRY, CDR2 SYGVKD. The ends lost 3 bases at V and 1 base at J; junction bases unmatched: 4. This CDR3 comprises 15 residues. For the CDR3, the DNA is TGTGCCATCAGTGACCGGGACAGGGCATCCTACGAGCAGTACTTC. It codes for CAISDRDRASYEQYF.

This clone was observed once. The chain combines TRBV7-3 with TRBJ2-7, with TRBD2 as a possible D gene (5 bases). The CDR3 contains 14 residues. Trimming left V 4 bases short and J 2 bases short, with 12 bases between. Germline CDR1 SGHTA, CDR2 FQGTGA. CDR3 nucleotides: TGTGCCAGCAGCTCCTCGGGAACCACCTACGAGCAGTACTTC. This translates into CASSSSGTTYEQYF.

The chain links TRBV11-2 to TRBJ2-7; 9 nucleotides match TRBD1. Germline CDR1 is SGHAT and CDR2 is FQNNGV. The CDR3 totals 14 residues. With 5 bases clipped from V and 3 bases from J, the junction kept 5 bases outside the gene matches. The CDR3 DNA sequence: TGTGCCAGCAGCCCGGGACAGGGCCTCTACGAGCAGTACTTC. Protein: CASSPGQGLYEQYF.

The chain joins TRBV15 to TRBJ2-7, with D possibly matching TRBD2 (5 bases). The CDR3 extends over 16 amino acids. The ends were cut back, 0 bases at V and 1 base at J, with 13 bases in the middle. Germline V gives CDR1 LNHNV, CDR2 YYDKDF (reference sequence). As DNA, the CDR3 is TGTGCCACCAGCAGAGATTCAGTCTCGGGATCCTACGAGCAGTACTTC. It encodes CATSRDSVSGSYEQYF.

This chain joins TRBV6-5 and TRBJ1-2; 7 bases are a match to TRBD1. This CDR3 is built from 13 residues. In germline, CDR1 is MNHEY, CDR2 SVGAGI. V was clipped by 6 bases and J by 4 bases; unmatched bases: 5. In DNA, the CDR3 is TGTGCCAGCAGACAGGGGACCGGCTATGGCTACACCTTC. The encoded protein is CASRQGTGYGYTF.

The chain couples TRBV6-5 to TRBJ2-3; the match to TRBD2 covers 7 bases. The CDR3 length is 13 residues. V shed 8 bases and J 0 bases; nucleotides not matched to a gene: 2. In germline, CDR1 is MNHEY, CDR2 SVGAGI. The CDR3 nucleotides are TGTGCCAGCCGGACTAGGAGCACAGATACGCAGTATTTT. This gives the protein CASRTRSTDTQYF.

The V call is TRBV27, the J call TRBJ1-2, with D possibly being TRBD1 (5 bases). Trimming took 6 bases from V and 5 from J, leaving 16 bases between them. Per germline, CDR1 MNHEY and CDR2 SMNVEV (reference sequence). This CDR3 has 14 amino acids. DNA for the CDR3: TGTGCCAGCAGAGCACCCGCGGGGGTATATGGCTACACCTTC. It yields the protein CASRAPAGVYGYTF.

About this clone: Other DNA sequences within the sample encode an identical CDR3. The rearrangement joins TRBV2 to TRBJ1-6; possible D gene TRBD1, 6 bases. The CDR3 has 14 residues. Germline V lookup: CDR1 SNHLY, CDR2 FYNNEI. The V and J ends lost 4 bases and 6 bases respectively, with 10 bases between them. Here the CDR3 DNA reads TGTGCCAGCAGTGTAGGGGGTCTTAATTCACCCCTCCACTTT. This codes for CASSVGGLNSPLHF.

The rearrangement links TRBV30 to TRBJ2-7; 13 bases align to TRBD2. Per the germline V gene, CDR1 is GTSNPN and CDR2 is SVGIG (reference sequence). The CDR3 length is 17 residues. V was clipped by 7 bases and J by 6 bases; unmatched bases: 18. The CDR3 DNA sequence: TGTGCCTTACGCCGGCCTTCCGGACTAGCGGGAGTAGGCGAGCAGTACTTC. Its translation: CALRRPSGLAGVGEQYF.

The rearrangement uses TRBV5-5 and TRBJ2-2; tentatively, D is TRBD2 (6 bases). This CDR3 is 15 amino acids long. V lost 1 base and J lost 5, with 12 bases in between. Germline V gene lookup returns CDR1 SGHKS and CDR2 YYEKEE (reference sequence). DNA for the CDR3: TGTGCCAGCAGCTTGACCGGGAGCAGAACCGGGGAGCTGTTTTTT. As protein: CASSLTGSRTGELFF.

This chain links TRBV28 with TRBJ2-3; 9 positions agree with TRBD1. This CDR3 is 15 amino acids long. Germline loops: CDR1 MDHEN, CDR2 SYDVKM. Trimming at V came to 4 bases and at J to 3 bases, leaving 5 bases not matched to a gene. The CDR3 reads CASSSRDRVTDTQYF. The CDR3 nucleotides are TGTGCCAGCAGTTCCCGGGACAGGGTAACAGATACGCAGTATTTT.